A single sample is the source of the 4 T cell receptor beta chains below, sequenced in a study of CD4 and CD8 cells across lung adenocarcinoma regions. Using its own MiXCR run on the PCR reads, TCRdb lists one record per CDR3 protein. The sample holds 16,000 or so distinct CDR3 sequences; around 53% are singletons and the top ten take 32%. The specimen was CD8+ T cells from the center of a lung tumor. The receptors come from a female donor with lung adenocarcinoma. The CD4 and CD8 labels of this study may be unreliable.

Many counts were recorded for this clonotype. The chain links TRBV6-1 to TRBJ2-3; possible D gene TRBD1, 5 bases. In germline, CDR1 is MNHNS, CDR2 SASEGT. The V and J ends lost 5 bases and 6 bases respectively, with 15 bases between them. This CDR3 is built from 14 residues. The CDR3 region has the DNA TGTGCCAGCAGTCGAACACAGGAATTTGATACGCAGTATTTT. Encoded protein: CASSRTQEFDTQYF.

The chain links TRBV3-1 to TRBJ2-5; 9 bases are a match to TRBD2. The V gene end was trimmed by 0 bases and the J gene end by 7 bases; junction bases not matched to a gene: 9. Germline CDR1 reads LGHDT; CDR2 reads YNNKEL (reference sequence). This CDR3 has 16 residues. This CDR3 reads CASSQDWAGGPVTQYF. The CDR3 DNA sequence: TGTGCCAGCAGCCAAGATTGGGCGGGGGGGCCGGTGACCCAGTACTTC.

The CDR3 region is CASRGYGGRDQETQYF. DNA of the CDR3: TGTGCCAGCAGGGGGTACGGGGGCCGTGACCAAGAGACCCAGTACTTC. The genes are TRBV25-1 and TRBJ2-5; either TRBD1 or TRBD2 may supply D (6 bases each). Germline V gene data show CDR1 as MGHDK and CDR2 as SYGVNS. The V end lost 6 bases, the J end lost 0 bases, and 17 bases lay between the germline ends. This CDR3 is built from 16 residues.

The genes are TRBV6-1 and TRBJ2-2; the D gene could be TRBD1 or TRBD2 (5 bases each). The J call may not be correct, given that the DNA end is closer to TRBJ2-3. Germline CDR1 reads MNHNS; CDR2 reads SASEGT. The CDR3 is 14 residues long. Here the CDR3 reads CASSQGVRTGEQYF. The CDR3 nucleotides are TGTGCCAGCAGCCAGGGTGTGAGGACCGGGGAGCAGTATTTT.